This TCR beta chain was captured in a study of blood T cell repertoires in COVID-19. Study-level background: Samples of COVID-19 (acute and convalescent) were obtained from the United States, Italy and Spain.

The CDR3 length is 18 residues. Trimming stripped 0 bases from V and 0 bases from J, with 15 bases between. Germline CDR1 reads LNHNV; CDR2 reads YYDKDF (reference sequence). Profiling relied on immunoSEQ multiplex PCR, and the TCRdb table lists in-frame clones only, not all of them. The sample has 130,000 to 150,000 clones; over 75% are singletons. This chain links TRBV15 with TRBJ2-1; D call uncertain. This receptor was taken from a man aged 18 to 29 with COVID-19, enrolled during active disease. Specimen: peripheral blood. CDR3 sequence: CATSRDESFPPSYNEQFF. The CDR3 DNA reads TGTGCCACCAGCAGAGATGAGTCGTTCCCCCCCTCCTACAATGAGCAGTTCTTC.